This entry concerns a single TCR beta chain. What it recognizes is unknown. Use of 60 Vbeta and 13 Jbeta primers characterized the PCR. In the authors' methods: Later, an analysis found about 83 million unique TCR beta chains, and 9.5 million to 12 million of these were shared. TCRdb's copy holds only in-frame clones and misses some; the assay was immunoSEQ multiplex PCR. V, J and clone size are those of that table, while D and trimming were read from the DNA. The repertoire has about 170,000 clones, 85% of them found once; the top ten carry 1%. The CDR3 length is 12 residues. The germline gives CDR1 GTSNPN, CDR2 SVGIG (reference sequence). V lost 1 base, J lost 6 bases, and 10 bases lay in between. This specimen belongs to a study of cytomegalovirus exposure and HLA in healthy donors. Across the study: Out of roughly 200 million T cells, an earlier analysis found 117 million unique TCR beta sequences in total. The Caucasian-associated ancestry cluster held roughly 78% of 300 to 450 genotyped donors.

Study-level results: The study assumed roughly uniform donor sequencing depth for presence/absence analyses.

The sample consisted of PBMCs. The source of this sequence is a boy aged 2-9 years in good health and CMV-seronegative. The rearrangement uses TRBV30 and TRBJ2-7; D not certain. The CDR3 bases are TGTGCCTGGAGTGACGCGGTTGGCGAGCAGTACTTC. Its protein is CAWSDAVGEQYF.